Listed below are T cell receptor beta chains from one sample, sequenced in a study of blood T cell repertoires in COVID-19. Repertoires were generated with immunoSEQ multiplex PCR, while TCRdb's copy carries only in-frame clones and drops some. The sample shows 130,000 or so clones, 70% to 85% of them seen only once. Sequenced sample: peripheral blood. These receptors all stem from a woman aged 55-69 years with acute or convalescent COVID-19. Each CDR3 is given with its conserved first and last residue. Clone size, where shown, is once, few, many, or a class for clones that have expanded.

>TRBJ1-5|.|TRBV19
CASCEQTNQPQHF
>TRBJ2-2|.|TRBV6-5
CASSYFVQGSGELFF
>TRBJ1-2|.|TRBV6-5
CASSYGGAPNYGYTF
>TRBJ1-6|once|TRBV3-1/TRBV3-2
CASSLIATGRSPLHF
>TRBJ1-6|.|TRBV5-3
CARSLGAGSRNSPLHF
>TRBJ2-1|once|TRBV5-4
CASSPPRDTINNEQFF
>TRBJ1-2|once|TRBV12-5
CASGPTGYGYTF
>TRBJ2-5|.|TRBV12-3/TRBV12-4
CASSYWGGETQYF
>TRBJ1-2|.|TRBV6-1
CASRRVEDYGYTF
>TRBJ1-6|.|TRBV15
CATSRVAGQGDSPLHF
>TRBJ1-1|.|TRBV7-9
CATFTRGFLGTEAFF
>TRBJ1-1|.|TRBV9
CASSVGNWNTEAFF
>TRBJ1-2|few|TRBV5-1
CASSQRTGAYGYTF
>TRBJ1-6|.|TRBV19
CATSGQGNSPLHF
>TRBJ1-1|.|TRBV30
CAWNEVFEAFF
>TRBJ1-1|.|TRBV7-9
CASSLQSGNTEAFF
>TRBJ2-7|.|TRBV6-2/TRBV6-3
CASSYPSYEQYF
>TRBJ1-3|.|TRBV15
CATSREGGYTIYF
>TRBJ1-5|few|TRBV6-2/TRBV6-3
CASSYSDQPQHF
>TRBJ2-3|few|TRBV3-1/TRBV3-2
CASSQDIGQTITDTQYF
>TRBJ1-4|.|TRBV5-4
CASSWGQGAGEKLFF
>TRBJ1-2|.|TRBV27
CASRDQGAGRYGYTF
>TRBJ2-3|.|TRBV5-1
CASSQGALVEADTQYF
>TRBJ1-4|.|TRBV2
CASRRDRGREKLFF
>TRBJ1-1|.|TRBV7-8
CASSLSGDAEAFF
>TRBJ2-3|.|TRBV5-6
CASSFYRDVTDTQYF
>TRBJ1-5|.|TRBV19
CASTGLYSNQPQHF
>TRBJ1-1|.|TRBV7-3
CASSLNSRNTEAFF
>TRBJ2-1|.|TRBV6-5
CASSYSTSSGEQFF
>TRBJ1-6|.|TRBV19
CASGQANSPLHF
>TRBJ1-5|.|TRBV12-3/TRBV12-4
CASGALSYQPQHF
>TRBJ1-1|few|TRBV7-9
CASSPTGMNTEAFF
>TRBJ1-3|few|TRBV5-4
CASSLVRGSNSGNTIYF
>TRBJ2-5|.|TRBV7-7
CASSLPGTSGQETQYF
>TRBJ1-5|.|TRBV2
CASSEPGTGIEQPQHF
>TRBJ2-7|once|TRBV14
CASSQDKATLDYEQYF
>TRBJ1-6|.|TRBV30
CAWSPNQRRGLNDSPLHF